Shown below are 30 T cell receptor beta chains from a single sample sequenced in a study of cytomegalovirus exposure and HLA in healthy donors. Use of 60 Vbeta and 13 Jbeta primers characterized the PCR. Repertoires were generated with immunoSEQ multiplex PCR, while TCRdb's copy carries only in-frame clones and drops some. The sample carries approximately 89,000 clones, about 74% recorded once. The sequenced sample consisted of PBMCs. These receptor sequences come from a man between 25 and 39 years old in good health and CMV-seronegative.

The CDR3, as DNA: TGCGCCAGCAGCCCGGGACAGAGTTACAATGAGCAGTTCTTC. Its translation is CASSPGQSYNEQFF. The chain is built from TRBV5-1 and TRBJ2-1; 7 positions agree with TRBD1. Germline V lookup: CDR1 SGHRS, CDR2 YFSETQ. V lost 4 bases, J lost 4 bases, and 5 bases stayed unmatched. CDR3 length: 14 residues.

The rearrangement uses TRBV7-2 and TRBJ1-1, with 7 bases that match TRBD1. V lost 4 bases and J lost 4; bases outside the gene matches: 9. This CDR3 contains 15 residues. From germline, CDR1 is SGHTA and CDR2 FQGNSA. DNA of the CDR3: TGTGCCAGCAGCTCCGGACAGGCCCCGGCCACTGAAGCTTTCTTT. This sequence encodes CASSSGQAPATEAFF.

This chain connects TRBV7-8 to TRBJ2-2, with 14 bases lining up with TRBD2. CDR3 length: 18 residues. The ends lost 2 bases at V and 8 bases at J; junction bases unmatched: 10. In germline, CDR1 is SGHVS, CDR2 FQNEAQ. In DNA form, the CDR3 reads TGTGCCAGCAGCTTATCCCAGACTAGCGGGGGGGCCTCAGGGGAGCTGTTTTTT. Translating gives CASSLSQTSGGASGELFF. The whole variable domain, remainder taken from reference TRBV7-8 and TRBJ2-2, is GAGVSQSPRYKVAKRGQDVALRCDPISGHVSLFWYQQALGQGPEFLTYFQNEAQLDKSGLPSDRFFAERPEGSVSTLKIQRTQQEDSAVYLCASSLSQTSGGASGELFFGEGSRLTVL.

CDR3 region: CASSSGLAYSYEQYF. CDR3 nucleotide sequence: TGTGCCAGCAGCTCAGGACTAGCGTACTCCTACGAGCAGTACTTC. The rearrangement links TRBV5-8 to TRBJ2-7; 9 nucleotides align to TRBD2. The trim removed 3 bases at V and 0 bases at J, leaving 4 bases unmatched. From germline, CDR1 is SGHTS and CDR2 YDEGEE. The CDR3 has 15 amino acids.

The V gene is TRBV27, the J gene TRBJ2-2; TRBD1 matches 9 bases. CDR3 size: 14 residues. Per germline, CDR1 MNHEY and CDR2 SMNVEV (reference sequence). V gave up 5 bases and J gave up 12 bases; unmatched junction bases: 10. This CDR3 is CASSPTTGGPKLFF. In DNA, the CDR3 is TGTGCCAGCAGTCCGACTACAGGGGGCCCAAAGCTGTTTTTT.

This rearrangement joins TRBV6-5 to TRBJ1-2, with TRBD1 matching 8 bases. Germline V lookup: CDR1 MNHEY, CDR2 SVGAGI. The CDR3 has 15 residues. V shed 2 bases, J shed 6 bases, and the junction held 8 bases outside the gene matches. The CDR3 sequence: CASSYRGQGGNGYTF. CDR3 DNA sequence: TGTGCCAGCAGTTACCGAGGACAGGGTGGTAATGGCTACACCTTC.

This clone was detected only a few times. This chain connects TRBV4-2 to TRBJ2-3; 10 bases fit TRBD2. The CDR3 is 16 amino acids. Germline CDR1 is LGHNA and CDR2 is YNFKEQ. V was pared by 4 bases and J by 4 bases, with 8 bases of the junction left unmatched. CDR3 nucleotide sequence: TGTGCCAGCAGCCCTTCTAGCGGGAGTGGGGCAGATACGCAGTATTTT. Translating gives CASSPSSGSGADTQYF.

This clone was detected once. The CDR3 region is CASSLETGISSEAFF. The CDR3 bases are TGTGCCAGCAGCTTGGAAACGGGTATTAGTTCTGAAGCTTTCTTT. The rearrangement uses TRBV5-8 and TRBJ1-1; D uncertain. Per germline, CDR1 SGHTS and CDR2 YDEGEE. V was clipped by 0 bases and J by 6 bases, with 15 bases between them. This CDR3 region has 15 residues.

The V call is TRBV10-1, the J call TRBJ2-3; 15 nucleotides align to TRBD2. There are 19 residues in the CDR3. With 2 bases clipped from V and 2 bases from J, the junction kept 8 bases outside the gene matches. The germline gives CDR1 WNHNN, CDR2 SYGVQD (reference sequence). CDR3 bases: TGCGCCAGCAGTGAGCCGGGACTAGCGGGAGGACCCCCCACAGATACGCAGTATTTT. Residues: CASSEPGLAGGPPTDTQYF.

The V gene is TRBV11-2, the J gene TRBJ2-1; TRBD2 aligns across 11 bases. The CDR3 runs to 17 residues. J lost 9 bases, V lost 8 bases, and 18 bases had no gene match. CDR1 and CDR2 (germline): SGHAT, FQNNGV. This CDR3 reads CASCSNHDSGGAGEQFF. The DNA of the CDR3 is TGTGCCAGCTGCTCGAATCACGATAGCGGGGGGGCGGGTGAGCAGTTCTTC. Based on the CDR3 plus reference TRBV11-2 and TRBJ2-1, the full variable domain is EAGVAQSPRYKIIEKRQSVAFWCNPISGHATLYWYQQILGQGPKLLIQFQNNGVVDDSQLPKDRFSAERLKGVDSTLKIQPAKLEDSAVYLCASCSNHDSGGAGEQFFGPGTRLTVL.

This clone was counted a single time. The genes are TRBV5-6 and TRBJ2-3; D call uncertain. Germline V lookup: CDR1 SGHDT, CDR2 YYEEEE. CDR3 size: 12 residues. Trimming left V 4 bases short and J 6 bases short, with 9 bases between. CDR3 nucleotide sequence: TGTGCCAGCAGCCTTAATAGCGATACGCAGTATTTT. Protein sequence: CASSLNSDTQYF.

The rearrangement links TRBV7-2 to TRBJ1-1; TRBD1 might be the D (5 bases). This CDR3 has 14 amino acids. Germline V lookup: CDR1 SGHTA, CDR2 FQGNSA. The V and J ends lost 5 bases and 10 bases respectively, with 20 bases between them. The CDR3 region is CASSPSRQWAGAFF. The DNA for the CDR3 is TGTGCCAGCAGCCCCTCCCGACAGTGGGCTGGAGCTTTCTTT.

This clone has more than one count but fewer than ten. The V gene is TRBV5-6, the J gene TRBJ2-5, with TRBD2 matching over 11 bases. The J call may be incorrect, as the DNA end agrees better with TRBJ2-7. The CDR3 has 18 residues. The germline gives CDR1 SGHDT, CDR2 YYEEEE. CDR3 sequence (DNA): TGTGCCAGCAGCGTAGGACTAGCGGGTGTCACCCCCTCCTACGAGCAGTACTTC. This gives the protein CASSVGLAGVTPSYEQYF.

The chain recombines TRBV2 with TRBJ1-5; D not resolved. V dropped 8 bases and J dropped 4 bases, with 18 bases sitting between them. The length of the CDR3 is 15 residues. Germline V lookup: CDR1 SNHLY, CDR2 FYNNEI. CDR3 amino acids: CASRRESSSNQPQHF. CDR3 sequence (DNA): TGTGCCAGCCGAAGAGAGTCGTCCTCGAATCAGCCCCAGCATTTT.

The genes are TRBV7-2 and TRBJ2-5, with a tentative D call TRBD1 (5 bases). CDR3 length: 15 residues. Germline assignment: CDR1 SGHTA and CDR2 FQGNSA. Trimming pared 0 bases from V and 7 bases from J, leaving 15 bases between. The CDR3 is CASSLALQVIGTQYF. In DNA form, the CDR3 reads TGTGCCAGCAGCTTAGCGCTACAGGTTATTGGGACCCAGTACTTC. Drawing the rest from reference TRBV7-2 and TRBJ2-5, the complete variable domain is GAGVSQSPSNKVTEKGKDVELRCDPISGHTALYWYRQSLGQGLEFLIYFQGNSAPDKSGLPSDRFSAERTGGSVSTLTIQRTQQEDSAVYLCASSLALQVIGTQYFGPGTRLLVL.

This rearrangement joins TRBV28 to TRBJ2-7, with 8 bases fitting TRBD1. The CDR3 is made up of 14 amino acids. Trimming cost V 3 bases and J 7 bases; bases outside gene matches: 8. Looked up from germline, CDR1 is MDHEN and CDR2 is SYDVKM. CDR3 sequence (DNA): TGTGCCAGCAGTTTTTTTCAGGGGGCGCGAGAGCAGTACTTC. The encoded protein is CASSFFQGAREQYF.

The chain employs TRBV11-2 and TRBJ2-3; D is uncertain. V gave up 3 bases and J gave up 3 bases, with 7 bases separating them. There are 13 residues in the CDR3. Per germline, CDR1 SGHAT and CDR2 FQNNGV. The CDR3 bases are TGTGCCAGCAGCTTCCTGAGGACAGATACGCAGTATTTT. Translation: CASSFLRTDTQYF.

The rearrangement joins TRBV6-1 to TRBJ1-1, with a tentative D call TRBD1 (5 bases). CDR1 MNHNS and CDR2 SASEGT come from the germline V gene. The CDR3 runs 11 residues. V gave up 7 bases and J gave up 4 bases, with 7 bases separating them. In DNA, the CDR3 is TGTGCCAGCACAGGGATCACTGAAGCTTTCTTT. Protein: CASTGITEAFF.

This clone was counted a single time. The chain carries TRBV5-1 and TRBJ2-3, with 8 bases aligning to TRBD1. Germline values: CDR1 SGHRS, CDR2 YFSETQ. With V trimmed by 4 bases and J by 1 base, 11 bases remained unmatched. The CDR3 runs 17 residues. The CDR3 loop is CASSPLTLTGGTDTQYF. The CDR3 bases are TGCGCCAGCAGCCCGCTTACCCTGACAGGGGGCACAGATACGCAGTATTTT.

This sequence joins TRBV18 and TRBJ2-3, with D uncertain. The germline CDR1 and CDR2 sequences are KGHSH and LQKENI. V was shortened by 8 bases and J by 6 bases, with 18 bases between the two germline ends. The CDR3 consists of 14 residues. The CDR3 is CASEPGLAPDTQYF. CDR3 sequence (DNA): TGTGCCAGCGAACCGGGTTTAGCCCCCGATACGCAGTATTTT.

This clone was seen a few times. The CDR3 region is CASSSVRETQYF. CDR3 coding DNA: TGTGCCAGCAGTTCGGTTCGAGAGACCCAGTACTTC. The V call is TRBV28, the J call TRBJ2-5; D is undetermined. In germline, CDR1 is MDHEN, CDR2 SYDVKM. Trimming took 4 bases from V and 4 from J, leaving 7 bases between them. The CDR3 runs 12 residues.

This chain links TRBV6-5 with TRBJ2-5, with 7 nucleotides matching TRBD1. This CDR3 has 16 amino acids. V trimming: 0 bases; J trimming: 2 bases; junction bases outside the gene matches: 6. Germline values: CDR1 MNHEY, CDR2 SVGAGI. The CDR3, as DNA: TGTGCCAGCAGTTACTCCCTGACAGGGTCTCAAGAGACCCAGTACTTC. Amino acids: CASSYSLTGSQETQYF.

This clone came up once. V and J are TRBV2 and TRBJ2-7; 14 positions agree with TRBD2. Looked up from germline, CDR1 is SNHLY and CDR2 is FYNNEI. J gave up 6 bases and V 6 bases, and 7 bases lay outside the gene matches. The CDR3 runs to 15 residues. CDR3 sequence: CASREETSGRVEQYF. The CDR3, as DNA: TGTGCCAGCAGGGAGGAGACTAGCGGGAGGGTCGAGCAGTACTTC.

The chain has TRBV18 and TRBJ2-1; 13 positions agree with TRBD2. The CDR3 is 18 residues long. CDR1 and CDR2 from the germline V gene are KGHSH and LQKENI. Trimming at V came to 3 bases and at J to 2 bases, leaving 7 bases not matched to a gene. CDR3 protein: CASSPGLAGSSPYNEQFF. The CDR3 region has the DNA TGTGCCAGCTCACCGGGACTAGCGGGAAGTTCCCCCTACAATGAGCAGTTCTTC.

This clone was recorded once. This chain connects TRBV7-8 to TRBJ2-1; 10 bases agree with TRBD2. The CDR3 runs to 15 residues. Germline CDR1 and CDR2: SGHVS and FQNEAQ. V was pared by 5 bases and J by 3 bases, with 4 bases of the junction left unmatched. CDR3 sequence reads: CASSVTSGIYNEQFF. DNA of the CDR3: TGTGCCAGCAGCGTAACTAGCGGGATCTACAATGAGCAGTTCTTC.

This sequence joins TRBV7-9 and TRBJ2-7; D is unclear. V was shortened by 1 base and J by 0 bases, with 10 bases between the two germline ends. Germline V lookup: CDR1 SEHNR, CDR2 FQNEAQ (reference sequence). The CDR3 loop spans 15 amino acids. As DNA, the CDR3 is TGTGCCAGCAGCTTAGTCGGTCGGAGCTCCTACGAGCAGTACTTC. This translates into CASSLVGRSSYEQYF.

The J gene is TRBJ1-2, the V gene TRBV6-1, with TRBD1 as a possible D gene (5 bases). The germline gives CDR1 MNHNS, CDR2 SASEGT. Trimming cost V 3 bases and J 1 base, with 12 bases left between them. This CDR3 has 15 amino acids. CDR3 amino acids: CASSETVYFNYGYTF. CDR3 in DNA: TGTGCCAGCAGTGAGACAGTCTACTTTAACTATGGCTACACCTTC.

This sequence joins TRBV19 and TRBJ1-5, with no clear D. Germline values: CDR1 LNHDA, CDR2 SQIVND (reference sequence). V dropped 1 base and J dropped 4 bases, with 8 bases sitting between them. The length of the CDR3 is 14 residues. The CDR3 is CASSIGQVNQPQHF. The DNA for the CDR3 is TGTGCCAGTAGTATAGGTCAGGTTAATCAGCCCCAGCATTTT.

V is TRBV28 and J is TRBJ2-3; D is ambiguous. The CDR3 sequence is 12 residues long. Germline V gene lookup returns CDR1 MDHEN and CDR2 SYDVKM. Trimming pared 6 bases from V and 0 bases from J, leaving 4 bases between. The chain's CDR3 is CASSQSTDTQYF. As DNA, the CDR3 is TGTGCCAGCAGCCAGAGCACAGATACGCAGTATTTT.

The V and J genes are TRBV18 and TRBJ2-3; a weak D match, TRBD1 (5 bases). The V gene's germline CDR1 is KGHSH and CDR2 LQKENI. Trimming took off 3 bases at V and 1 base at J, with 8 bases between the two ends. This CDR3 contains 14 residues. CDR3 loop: CASSPQQGTDTQYF. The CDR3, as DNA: TGTGCCAGCTCACCTCAACAGGGCACAGATACGCAGTATTTT.